This paragraph reports one T cell receptor beta chain. This clonotype has a single count. Its antigen is not yet known. The junction differs from germline at one of its ends, possibly a read error. Receptors were amplified or captured by 5' RACE. The run used an Illumina HiSeq 2500. A second PCR of roughly 7 to 11 cycles was performed with a sample-barcoded 5' primer and a J-beta primer mix. Each TCR beta cDNA molecule received a unique molecular identifier from a template-switch 5' adaptor carrying 12 random nucleotides. Each sample yielded at least 2.5 million CDR3-containing paired-end reads. First-strand cDNA was synthesized from all RNA with the Mint cDNA synthesis kit, primed by a TRBC-specific oligonucleotide. After uracil-DNA glycosylase treatment, a first 18-cycle PCR used universal primers M1SS and BC2_uni_R on all cDNA. Regarding the original processing steps: For normalization, 1 million high-quality reads, each with a distinct molecular identifier, were randomly selected from each sample. Reads sharing molecular identifiers were discarded rather than binned into consensus sequences. MiTCR, run with a Q25 quality threshold and the strictest error-elimination algorithm, handled CDR3 identification, clonotype clustering and error correction. Lower-bound total TCR beta diversity was estimated with a nonparametric unseen species model using Euler transformation. Using fastp trimming at Q25 and MiXCR clonotype assembly, TCRdb reanalyzed the public sequencing data and kept in-frame beta chains. A single entry per CDR3 protein holds the most common genes and DNA from its merged rows. In this record, the V and J calls reflect TCRdb's handling and not the investigators' own analysis. The sample records more than 1,000,000 distinct CDR3 sequences, approximately 25% of which are singletons. The top ten hold about 0.8% of the sample.

The roughly 39 donors, aged roughly 6 to 90 years, were systemically healthy Caucasian individuals from Russia. Each donor gave approximately 9.3 milliliters of peripheral blood, collected into EDTA-treated Vacutainer tubes. Ficoll-Paque density-gradient centrifugation was used to isolate PBMCs, with at least 7 million per sample. Trizol reagent was used to extract total RNA from PBMCs, with at least 5 micrograms per sample. Naive CD45RAhigh/CD27high T cell percentages were measured by flow cytometry on a PBMC aliquot from every donor. Including the terminal cysteine and phenylalanine, the CDR3 comprises 14 residues. Only the CDR3 DNA is retained, 42 bases long and in frame from the first base. CDR1 and CDR2, per the germline V gene, are SGHRS and YFSETQ. The data were obtained in a study of blood T cells in healthy people across ages (dated by TCRdb to the mid-2010s). Notes on the research overall: Template switching captured roughly one uniquely barcoded TCR beta cDNA molecule per two T cells in model experiments. Using the same blood draw, the study looked at two additional independent replicas of 1 million unique cDNA reads for two donors, one aged 18 to 30 and the other aged 80 or older. Four age groups were formed from the donors: young (average roughly 15 years), middle-aged (approximately 40), aged (roughly 58) and long-lived (around 82). To track age-related changes in TCR beta repertoire diversity, the study relied on deep sequencing normalized with unique cDNA molecular identifiers.

The paper's findings and limits, for the study overall: Since profiling was done on bulk unsorted PBMCs, naive and antigen-experienced compartments could not be conclusively compared. Compared with the aged group, the long-lived group had more naive CD4+ T cells, fewer expanded clones and increased TCR diversity, a pattern suggesting age selection. Total diversity estimates from one million sequenced T cells were considered lower bounds and underestimates. The CMV infection status of donors was not known, potentially confounding age-related changes in expanded clonotypes. As age increased, observed TCR beta diversity per million T cells dropped in a roughly linear way, and a significant reduction was already evident by age 40. The percentage of naive T cells measured by flow cytometry correlated strongly with observed TCR beta diversity.

The same data also went into a second study, on T cells of mothers and their children. Drawing on the second study: The donors were nine systemically healthy Caucasian individuals, made up of three mothers and their six children. cDNA synthesis used all of the extracted RNA, with around 1.5 ug of RNA in each 15 ul reaction. In the second PCR, the M1S primer introduced both the sample barcodes and 2-4 random nucleotides. Over 8 million TCR beta CDR3 reads came from each mother, compared with several million reads from each child. TCR recombination output is similarly shaped by thymic selection in related and unrelated pairs, with a minor effect exerted by inherited differences. Normalized repertoire overlap was always slightly but never significantly higher in related than unrelated mother-child pairs. With a sensitivity of approximately 100 clones per million clonotypes, no persistent microchimeric T cell clones were detected. Deep NGS was used in the study to compare the TCR beta repertoires of mothers and children and to look for features that separate related mother-child pairs from unrelated individuals. The mean age was about 38 +/- 4 years for the mothers and approximately 11 +/- 4 years for the children. After adapters were ligated using NEBNext reagents, the libraries underwent 100+100 nt paired-end sequencing on an Illumina HiSeq 2000. Mother and child libraries were prepared a month apart and sequenced in separate runs to prevent cross-contamination. Between about 500,000 and 2,300,000 distinct TCR beta clonotypes were identified per donor. Naive TCR beta clonotypes were estimated from low-frequency clonotypes matched to each donor's FACS-determined naive share, without sorting.

Source material: blood. The clonotype originates from a girl aged 2-10 years in good health. This sequence uses TRBV5-1 and TRBJ2-3, with no reliable assignment of the D segment. The DNA sequence reads TGCGCCAGCAGCTACGGGTCCACCACACATACGCAGTATTTT. Translation gives CASSYGSTTHTQYF.